Listed below are T cell receptor beta chains from one sample, sequenced in a study of T cell repertoires in cytomegalovirus infection. No antigen has been assigned to these receptors. Each CDR3 protein gets one entry after TCRdb re-called the reads with MiXCR. The sample includes hundreds of thousands of distinct CDR3 sequences, 30% to 40% of them seen just once. This specimen was cultured PBMCs, taken from culture after CMV antigen stimulation. The receptor source for this set is a human donor in good health (CMV status not recorded). Some clones in this sample may be carry-over from other donors' samples. The CDR3 runs from the conserved cysteine through the conserved F or W. D genes are given only for firm matches. Clone size is stated in some rows and not others, as once, few, many or a class when expanded.

CDR3 length | D gene | J gene | V gene | clone size | CDR3 DNA | CDR3 protein
12 | TRBD1 | TRBJ1-1 | TRBV10-3 | NA | TGTGCCATCTGGACAGGGGGCAGTGAAGCTTTCTTT | CAIWTGGSEAFF
13 | NA | TRBJ2-1 | TRBV24-1 | few | TGTGCCACCAGTGGGAAGGGGTACAATGAGCAGTTCTTC | CATSGKGYNEQFF
16 | NA | TRBJ1-4 | TRBV7-8 | many | TGTGCCAGCAGCCCCCGGCGGTTTGCAACTAATGAAAAACTGTTTTTT | CASSPRRFATNEKLFF
15 | TRBD2 | TRBJ2-7 | TRBV7-2 | few | TGTGCCAGCAGCTTAGCGGGGATTACTAGCGGGGGGCTAGACTTC | CASSLAGITSGGLDF
16 | NA | TRBJ1-5 | TRBV6-1 | NA | TGTGCCAGCAGAGGACCAGGACAGATTAGCAATCAGCCCCAGCATTTT | CASRGPGQISNQPQHF
14 | TRBD1 | TRBJ1-5 | TRBV7-9 | NA | TGTGCCAGCAGTCAAGACAGGGTTGGTCAGCCCCAGCATTTT | CASSQDRVGQPQHF
13 | NA | TRBJ1-1 | TRBV29-1 | NA | TGCAGCGGCAACAGGGCCGGGGGCACTGAAGCTTTCTTT | CSGNRAGGTEAFF
16 | NA | TRBJ1-5 | TRBV19 | NA | TGTGCCAGTAGTCCGCGACGAGGGGTGGGCAATCAGCCCCAGCATTTT | CASSPRRGVGNQPQHF
15 | TRBD2 | TRBJ2-7 | TRBV6-5 | NA | TGTGCCAGCACCCCCTTAGCGGGAAGCTCCTACGAGCAGTACTTC | CASTPLAGSSYEQYF
13 | NA | TRBJ1-2 | TRBV5-4 | NA | TGTGCCAGCACCCCTCCAGCGGGCTATGGCTACACCTTC | CASTPPAGYGYTF
14 | TRBD1 | TRBJ2-5 | TRBV19 | few | TGTGCCAGTAGTATGGCCACAGGGGGCGAGACCCAGTACTTC | CASSMATGGETQYF
14 | NA | TRBJ1-1 | TRBV19 | NA | TGTGCCAGTAGCCCGGACAGCTCGGGCCGACAAGCTTTCTTT | CASSPDSSGRQAFF
15 | TRBD1 | TRBJ2-5 | TRBV7-6 | few | TGTGCCAGCAGCTCCCACAGGGGGCGGAGGGAGACCCAGTACTTC | CASSSHRGRRETQYF
16 | TRBD1 | TRBJ1-2 | TRBV2 | few | TGTGCCAGCAGGCGGGATCGGGACAGCTTCCCCTATGGCTACACCTTC | CASRRDRDSFPYGYTF
15 | TRBD2 | TRBJ2-1 | TRBV11-3 | few | TGTGCCAGCAGCTTACGTAGCGGGGATTACAATGAGCAGTTCTTC | CASSLRSGDYNEQFF
18 | TRBD2 | TRBJ2-1 | TRBV6-5 | few | TGTGCCAGCAGTTACACCGCACTAGCGGGAGGGTTATACAATGAGCAGTTCTTC | CASSYTALAGGLYNEQFF
12 | NA | TRBJ2-1 | TRBV4-1 | NA | TGCGCCAGCAGCCAAGGGGAATTGGAGCAGTTCTTC | CASSQGELEQFF
17 | TRBD1 | TRBJ1-5 | TRBV19 | NA | TGTGCCAGTAGTCTAGGGACAGGGCACGCGATTAATCAGCCCCAGCATTTT | CASSLGTGHAINQPQHF
14 | NA | TRBJ2-7 | TRBV20-1 | NA | TGCAGTGCTAGGTTCCGAGGGGGGGCCTACGAGCAGTACTTC | CSARFRGGAYEQYF
11 | NA | TRBJ2-4 | TRBV6-2/TRBV6-3 | few | TGTGCCACAACCACGGGAAACATTCAGTACTTC | CATTTGNIQYF
16 | NA | TRBJ1-4 | TRBV5-6 | few | TGTGCCAGCAGCCCCGGAGGGAGGGCCCAGGGTGAAAAACTGTTTTTT | CASSPGGRAQGEKLFF
14 | NA | TRBJ2-1 | TRBV2 | NA | TGTGCCAGCAGTGGCTTTGGGGCCTACAATGAGCAGTTCTTC | CASSGFGAYNEQFF
15 | NA | TRBJ1-2 | TRBV7-9 | many | TGTGCCAGCAGGGGACGGGAAAAAGCTAACTATGGCTACACCTTC | CASRGREKANYGYTF
14 | NA | TRBJ2-5 | TRBV7-9 | many | TGTGCCAGCAGCTTAACTTCGCTTGGAGAGACCCAGTACTTC | CASSLTSLGETQYF
15 | TRBD2 | TRBJ2-1 | TRBV7-9 | few | TGTGCCAGCATATTAACCGGGGGGTCCTACAATGAGCAGTTCTTC | CASILTGGSYNEQFF
14 | NA | TRBJ2-2 | TRBV11-3 | NA | TGTGCCAGCAGCCCCTTAGGGAACACCGGGGAGCTGTTTTTT | CASSPLGNTGELFF
13 | NA | TRBJ2-7 | TRBV4-3 | NA | TGCGCCAGCAGCCAAGATTCTACCTACGAGCAGTACTTC | CASSQDSTYEQYF
15 | NA | TRBJ2-3 | TRBV14 | NA | TGTGCCAGCAGCCGTGTGATAGCGGGCACAGATACGCAGTATTTT | CASSRVIAGTDTQYF
13 | NA | TRBJ2-5 | TRBV10-1 | NA | TGCGCCAGCAGTCGGTTTGCTCAAGAGACCCAGTACTTC | CASSRFAQETQYF
14 | NA | TRBJ2-1 | TRBV7-6 | few | TGTGCCAGCAGCTTAAGTCTACCCTCCAATGAGCAGTTCTTC | CASSLSLPSNEQFF
13 | NA | TRBJ2-1 | TRBV11-3 | few | TGTGCCAGCAGCCCTTTGGGTCTCCAAGTCGAGTTCTTC | CASSPLGLQVEFF
18 | TRBD1 | TRBJ2-1 | TRBV6-1 | few | TGTGCCAGCAGTAACCCAGAAACCGGGACAGGGCGTCACAATGAGCAGTTCTTC | CASSNPETGTGRHNEQFF
15 | NA | TRBJ1-2 | TRBV7-4 | few | TGTGCCAGCAGCGGGCCGCAGTTTCCGCCGGATGGCTACACCTTC | CASSGPQFPPDGYTF
17 | TRBD2 | TRBJ2-1 | TRBV7-8 | many | TGTGCCAGCAGCCTAGGACTAGCGGGATTGGAGAACAATGAGCAGTTCTTC | CASSLGLAGLENNEQFF
12 | TRBD1 | TRBJ2-1 | TRBV5-6 | NA | TGTGCCAGCAGCCAAAATGACAGGGGGCAGTTCTTC | CASSQNDRGQFF
16 | NA | TRBJ2-1 | TRBV9 | few | TGTGCCAGCAGCATACAGTCAGGGGCGACCTACAATGAGCAGTTCTTC | CASSIQSGATYNEQFF